Described below is a single T cell receptor (beta chain) sequence and its context. CDR3 length: 16 amino acids. The sample comes from a study of T cell changes during pregnancy in multiple sclerosis. Some clones are missing from TCRdb's copy, which holds only in-frame ones; the method was immunoSEQ multiplex PCR. Of approximately 61,000 clones in the sample, 88% were seen once. The sequence was obtained from a female donor with multiple sclerosis, enrolled in a pregnancy study. V usage is TRBV1 and J usage is TRBJ2-2; the tabulated D call, TRBD2, remains unverified against the DNA. TRBV1 corresponds to a pseudogene. Specimen: peripheral blood, collected in the first trimester of pregnancy. The CDR3 protein is CTSSHPRKPLPGELFF. DNA for the CDR3: TGCACCAGCAGCCACCCTAGAAAACCCCTACCCGGGGAGCTGTTTTTT.